Following are 22 T cell receptor beta chains from one sample sequenced in a study of blood T cell repertoires in COVID-19. Here immunoSEQ multiplex PCR was the method, and the copy in TCRdb shows in-frame clones only, minus some. This sample has tens of thousands of clones, with about nine tenths found just once. The sequencing sample was made of peripheral blood. These receptors originate from a woman aged 80 or older with acute or convalescent COVID-19.

The chain links TRBV19 to TRBJ1-5; 7 bases align to TRBD1. With 4 bases clipped from V and 4 bases from J, the junction kept 7 bases outside the gene matches. Per germline, CDR1 LNHDA and CDR2 SQIVND (reference sequence). The CDR3 extends over 15 amino acids. The CDR3 nucleotides read TGTGCCAGTAGTACCCTGGGACAGCCAAATCAGCCCCAGCATTTT. It yields the protein CASSTLGQPNQPQHF.

The gene calls are TRBV5-1 and TRBJ2-5; TRBD2 matches at 15 bases. V trimming: 0 bases; J trimming: 5 bases; junction bases outside the gene matches: 11. This CDR3 comprises 19 residues. Germline CDR1 and CDR2: SGHRS and YFSETQ. CDR3 protein: CASSLVGLAGGLVPETQYF. CDR3 in DNA: TGCGCCAGCAGCTTGGTGGGACTAGCGGGGGGCCTGGTCCCGGAGACCCAGTACTTC.

The chain carries TRBV7-8 and TRBJ2-5; TRBD1 agrees at 8 bases. Germline V gives CDR1 SGHVS, CDR2 FQNEAQ. With V trimmed by 4 bases and J by 5 bases, 18 bases remained unmatched. CDR3 length: 18 amino acids. For the CDR3, the DNA is TGTGCCAGCAGCTACCAACCGGGACAGGCCATGAAAGGGGAGACCCAGTACTTC. Translated, it gives CASSYQPGQAMKGETQYF.

V and J are TRBV5-1 and TRBJ2-1; the D is unclear. There are 13 residues in the CDR3. CDR1 SGHRS and CDR2 YFSETQ come from the germline V gene. V dropped 2 bases and J dropped 6 bases, with 9 bases sitting between them. As DNA, the CDR3 is TGCGCCAGCAGCTTCGATCGGAGCAATGAGCAGTTCTTC. It is translated as CASSFDRSNEQFF.

The chain joins TRBV19 to TRBJ1-2; D perhaps matches TRBD1 (5 bases). Germline CDR1 LNHDA, CDR2 SQIVND (reference sequence). The CDR3 contains 14 residues. Trimming shortened V by 10 bases and J by 6 bases, and 21 bases separated the two germline ends. CDR3 amino acids: CANVSPGTEDGYTF. CDR3 DNA: TGTGCCAATGTAAGCCCCGGGACTGAAGATGGCTACACCTTC. The full variable domain, in which reference TRBV19 and TRBJ1-2 provide the parts outside the CDR3, is DGGITQSPKYLFRKEGQNVTLSCEQNLNHDAMYWYRQDPGQGLRLIYYSQIVNDFQKGDIAEGYSVSREKKESFPLTVTSAQKNPTAFYLCANVSPGTEDGYTFGSGTRLTVV.

CDR3 sequence: CASSLDLLGAPGYTF. CDR3 nucleotides: TGTGCCAGCAGCTTAGACTTACTGGGGGCGCCTGGCTACACCTTC. This rearrangement joins TRBV7-9 to TRBJ1-2; D perhaps matches TRBD1 (6 bases). Germline values: CDR1 SEHNR, CDR2 FQNEAQ (reference sequence). Between the trimmed V and J ends, which lost 1 base and 7 bases, there was a span of 16 bases. The CDR3 sequence is 15 residues long.

The chain combines TRBV5-5 with TRBJ1-5, with D tentatively TRBD1 (6 bases). The CDR3 contains 15 residues. Per the germline V gene, CDR1 is SGHKS and CDR2 is YYEKEE (reference sequence). V shed 2 bases and J shed 2 bases, with 11 bases lying between them. DNA of the CDR3: TGTGCCAGCAGCTTTGAGGGGGTACGCAATCAGCCCCAGCATTTT. Protein: CASSFEGVRNQPQHF.

The V gene is TRBV19, the J gene TRBJ2-7; D not certain. The germline gives CDR1 LNHDA, CDR2 SQIVND (reference sequence). The CDR3 contains 14 residues. Trimming took 5 bases from V and 0 from J, leaving 11 bases between them. In DNA, the CDR3 is TGTGCCAGTAGTGTAGCAGAAACCTCCTACGAGCAGTACTTC. Its protein product is CASSVAETSYEQYF.

The chain employs TRBV11-2 and TRBJ2-7, with 7 nucleotides matching TRBD2. CDR3 length: 14 residues. The trim removed 1 base at V and 6 bases at J, leaving 6 bases unmatched. Looked up from germline, CDR1 is SGHAT and CDR2 is FQNNGV. CDR3 residues: CASSLARGVGEQYF. CDR3 DNA sequence: TGTGCCAGCAGCTTAGCCCGGGGGGTGGGCGAGCAGTACTTC.

This clone has just one count. The chain employs TRBV3-1 (or the pseudogene TRBV3-2) and TRBJ2-5; tentatively, D is TRBD2 (5 bases). Trimming cost V 1 base and J 4 bases, with 10 bases left between them. This CDR3 spans 14 amino acids. CDR1 and CDR2 (germline): LGHDT, YNNKEL (reference sequence). CDR3: CASSQGGLRETQYF. CDR3 nucleotides: TGTGCCAGCAGCCAAGGAGGGCTCCGAGAGACCCAGTACTTC.

The rearrangement uses TRBV15 and TRBJ2-7; D might be TRBD2 (6 bases). Deletions cut 0 bases from V and 1 base from J, with 13 bases between. CDR1 is LNHNV and CDR2 is YYDKDF in the germline V gene (reference sequence). The CDR3 is made up of 16 amino acids. The CDR3, as DNA: TGTGCCACCAGCAGAGATCTCGGGGGTTGGTCCTACGAGCAGTACGTC. Protein: CATSRDLGGWSYEQYV.

This sequence joins TRBV6-5 and TRBJ2-1; 8 positions agree with TRBD1. V trimming: 6 bases; J trimming: 4 bases; junction bases outside the gene matches: 8. The CDR3 totals 15 residues. Germline CDR1 reads MNHEY; CDR2 reads SVGAGI. CDR3 in DNA: TGTGCCAGCAGGACCTCCGGGACAGGTTACAATGAGCAGTTCTTC. Its translation is CASRTSGTGYNEQFF.

The chain carries TRBV5-1 and TRBJ2-1; 9 nucleotides line up with TRBD2. The CDR3 runs 15 residues. V dropped 5 bases and J dropped 2; count of bases not matched to a gene: 5. Germline loops: CDR1 SGHRS, CDR2 YFSETQ. Here the CDR3 reads CASSRGGETYNEQFF. CDR3 DNA sequence: TGCGCCAGCAGTCGCGGGGGGGAAACCTACAATGAGCAGTTCTTC.

The gene calls are TRBV6-2 or TRBV6-3 and TRBJ2-4; possible D gene TRBD1, 5 bases. The V end was cut by 4 bases, the J end by 7 bases, with 17 bases between. CDR3 length: 15 amino acids. Per the germline V gene, CDR1 is MNHEY and CDR2 is SVGEGT. DNA for the CDR3: TGTGCCAGCAGTTCTAGGGGTCGTATAGGGAACATTCAGTACTTC. Translating gives CASSSRGRIGNIQYF.

The chain links TRBV6-5 to TRBJ1-6, with 10 bases that match TRBD1. Germline assignment: CDR1 MNHEY and CDR2 SVGAGI. The CDR3 has 15 amino acids. Losses at the gene ends were 6 bases for V and 8 bases for J; bases not matched to a gene: 7. The CDR3 DNA reads as TGTGCCAGCAGCTACACCGGGACAGGGGATTCACCCCTCCACTTT. Residues: CASSYTGTGDSPLHF.

The CDR3 nucleotides read TGTGCCATCAGTGTTGGTCAGGGGCCAGATACGCAGTATTTT. This translates into CAISVGQGPDTQYF. The chain joins TRBV10-3 to TRBJ2-3; weak D call: TRBD1 (6 bases). The germline V gene has CDR1 ENHRY and CDR2 SYGVKD. The CDR3 loop spans 14 amino acids. The V end lost 4 bases, the J end lost 4 bases, and 12 bases lay between the germline ends.

The J gene is TRBJ1-2, the V gene TRBV18, with 10 nucleotides matching TRBD1. Trimming cost V 4 bases and J 5 bases; bases outside gene matches: 7. CDR3 size: 15 residues. CDR1 is KGHSH and CDR2 is LQKENI in the germline V gene. Here the CDR3 DNA reads TGTGCCAGCTCACTCGCCGGGACAGGGGAATATGGCTACACCTTC. This codes for CASSLAGTGEYGYTF.

The chain joins TRBV12-3 or TRBV12-4 to TRBJ2-3; D gene uncertain. The CDR3 has 12 amino acids. V shed 5 bases and J shed 1 base, with 4 bases lying between them. In nucleotides, the CDR3 is TGTGCCAGCAGTCCAGGCACAGATACGCAGTATTTT. Protein: CASSPGTDTQYF.

Concerning this clone: An end of the junction does not agree with germline; a read error may underlie this. The rearrangement joins TRBV30 to TRBJ2-7; no firm D call. Looked up from germline, CDR1 is GTSNPN and CDR2 is SVGIG (reference sequence). This CDR3 spans 11 amino acids. Here the CDR3 reads CAWSGVSEQYF. As DNA, the CDR3 is TGTGCCTGGAGTGGGGTAAGCGAGCAATACTTC.

The J gene is TRBJ1-5, the V gene TRBV5-1; D is ambiguous. The CDR3 loop spans 17 amino acids. V dropped 0 bases and J dropped 1 base, with 14 bases sitting between them. Germline V CDR1 and CDR2: SGHRS, YFSETQ. For the CDR3, the DNA is TGCGCCAGCAGCTTGGGGGGAGGGTCGTTCAGCAATCAGCCCCAGCATTTT. Translating gives CASSLGGGSFSNQPQHF.

This chain links TRBV6-6 with TRBJ2-1; 8 nucleotides match TRBD2. J gave up 2 bases and V 2 bases, and 5 bases lay outside the gene matches. Germline values: CDR1 MNHNY, CDR2 SVGAGI (reference sequence). CDR3 size: 16 residues. CDR3 nucleotide sequence: TGTGCCAGCAGTTACGATAGTAGCGGGACCTACAATGAGCAGTTCTTC. This translates into CASSYDSSGTYNEQFF.

This clone showed up just once. Other DNA sequences from this sample encode an identical CDR3 as well. The rearrangement uses TRBV6-5 and TRBJ2-4; D is possibly TRBD1 (5 bases). Between the trimmed V and J ends, which lost 8 bases and 2 bases, there was a span of 10 bases. The germline V gene has CDR1 MNHEY and CDR2 SVGAGI. The CDR3 spans 13 residues. The CDR3 protein is CASRQGSKNIQYF. The DNA of the CDR3 is TGTGCCAGCCGTCAGGGTTCCAAAAACATTCAGTACTTC.